This TCR beta chain was found in a study of blood T cell repertoires in COVID-19. The overall study: Specimens from acute and convalescent COVID-19 originated in the United States, Italy and Spain. Sources were T cells, B-cell-depleted T cells, or PBMCs; the material itself was cDNA or gDNA.

As handled by the study authors: Reference gene primer amplification in the assay estimated nucleated cell counts. The repertoire was sequenced with immunoSEQ multiplex PCR; TCRdb's copy has only in-frame clones and lacks some. Clone size and V and J calls were adopted from that table, with D and trimming inferred from the DNA. Of roughly 130,000 clones in the sample, 88% were seen once. CDR1 LGHNA and CDR2 YSLEER come from the germline V gene. The CDR3 loop spans 16 amino acids. The junction had 4 bases not matched to a gene; V was cut back by 0 bases and J by 5 bases. J is TRBJ2-2 and V is TRBV4-3, with TRBD2 identical over 9 bases. The material sequenced was peripheral blood. The origin of this receptor is a man in his 60s with active or convalescent COVID-19. The CDR3 DNA reads TGCGCCAGCAGCCAAGATATTAGCGGGAGAACCGGGGAGCTGTTTTTT. Its translation: CASSQDISGRTGELFF.